The 21 T cell receptor beta chains given below trace back to one sample, sequenced in a study of memory CD4+ T cells and cytomegalovirus serostatus. The sort gate was single viable CD3+CD4+CD8-CD45RO+ cells for memory CD4+ T cells. Here immunoSEQ multiplex PCR was the method, and the copy in TCRdb shows in-frame clones only, minus some. The sample contains 40,000 or so clones, about 80% of which appear only once. The sample comprised memory CD4+ T cells from blood. These receptors all stem from an adult in good health and CMV-seronegative.

V is TRBV7-9 and J is TRBJ1-1; D is unclear. The CDR3 runs 15 residues. V was pared by 5 bases and J by 4 bases, with 17 bases between. From germline, CDR1 is SEHNR and CDR2 FQNEAQ (reference sequence). The CDR3 sequence: CASSPSQITVTEAFF. CDR3 nucleotides: TGTGCCAGCAGCCCCTCCCAAATCACGGTCACTGAAGCTTTCTTT.

J is TRBJ2-2 and V is TRBV5-1; weak D call: TRBD2 (5 bases). Deletions cut 4 bases from V and 1 base from J, with 5 bases between. This CDR3 spans 13 amino acids. Germline CDR1 is SGHRS and CDR2 is YFSETQ. CDR3 sequence: CASSGRNTGELFF. CDR3 bases: TGCGCCAGCAGCGGGAGGAACACCGGGGAGCTGTTTTTT.

This chain uses TRBV5-6 with TRBJ1-2, with D unresolved. The V gene's germline CDR1 is SGHDT and CDR2 YYEEEE. The CDR3 runs 13 residues. The germline V and J ends were trimmed by 0 bases and 2 bases, with 5 bases remaining between them. CDR3 loop: CASSLAGNYGYTF. The CDR3 region has the DNA TGTGCCAGCAGCTTGGCGGGGAACTATGGCTACACCTTC.

The rearrangement uses TRBV5-1 and TRBJ2-3; D is uncertain. Germline lookup yields CDR1 SGHRS and CDR2 YFSETQ. The CDR3 consists of 14 residues. V was trimmed by 6 bases and J by 0 bases, leaving 11 bases between them. CDR3 residues: CASTRSDSTDTQYF. The CDR3 DNA follows: TGCGCCAGCACTCGATCGGACAGCACAGATACGCAGTATTTT.

The chain recombines TRBV30 with TRBJ1-3, with D unclear. Trimming pared 0 bases from V and 6 bases from J, leaving 9 bases between. The CDR3 is 13 residues long. Germline V gene sequence: CDR1 GTSNPN, CDR2 SVGIG (reference sequence). The CDR3 bases are TGTGCCTGGAGTGTACACGGTGCAAACACCATATATTTT. This sequence encodes CAWSVHGANTIYF.

This clone appeared a few times. The chain carries TRBV18 and TRBJ1-1; D remains ambiguous. The V gene lost 4 bases and the J gene lost 1 base, with 10 bases spanning the gap. The CDR3 spans 14 residues. Germline assignment: CDR1 KGHSH and CDR2 LQKENI. The CDR3: CASSQGGRNTEAFF. In nucleotides, the CDR3 is TGTGCCAGCTCACAGGGAGGCAGGAACACTGAAGCTTTCTTT.

The V gene is TRBV30, the J gene TRBJ2-7, with 9 bases identical to TRBD1. J lost 5 bases, V lost 4 bases, and 12 bases had no gene match. The CDR3 runs to 15 residues. CDR1 and CDR2 from the germline V gene are GTSNPN and SVGIG (reference sequence). CDR3 nucleotide sequence: TGTGCCTGGATGGGCCCCGGGACAGGGTTCCACGAGCAGTACTTC. Its translation is CAWMGPGTGFHEQYF.

In its sample, this clone was seen once. The V call is TRBV11-3, the J call TRBJ2-3; 10 bases are a match to TRBD1. This CDR3 has 16 amino acids. Germline-derived CDR1 and CDR2 are SGHNT and YENEEA. With V trimmed by 5 bases and J by 1 base, 6 bases remained unmatched. The CDR3 region is CASSAGQGIGTDTQYF. Written as DNA, the CDR3 is TGTGCCAGCAGCGCGGGACAGGGGATTGGCACAGATACGCAGTATTTT.

The genes are TRBV5-1 and TRBJ1-1; D might be TRBD1 (6 bases). V lost 4 bases, J lost 5 bases, and 12 bases lay in between. The CDR3 length is 13 residues. Germline V gene lookup returns CDR1 SGHRS and CDR2 YFSETQ. The CDR3 DNA sequence: TGCGCCAGCAGCCTACAGGGTGCGACTGAAGCTTTCTTT. Translation gives CASSLQGATEAFF.

The table lists this clone with a few counts. The chain couples TRBV7-6 to TRBJ2-5; D not resolved. Per germline, CDR1 SGHVS and CDR2 FNYEAQ. This CDR3 has 14 residues. Trimming left V 0 bases short and J 2 bases short, with 7 bases between. This CDR3 is CASSLAADQETQYF. The CDR3 DNA is TGTGCCAGCAGCTTAGCGGCAGATCAAGAGACCCAGTACTTC.

This sequence joins TRBV5-1 and TRBJ1-5, with 8 bases matching TRBD1. The germline V gene encodes CDR1 SGHRS and CDR2 YFSETQ. V was clipped by 4 bases and J by 0 bases; unmatched bases: 3. CDR3 size: 15 residues. The CDR3, as DNA: TGCGCCAGCAGCCGGACAGGGTCTAGCAATCAGCCCCAGCATTTT. This gives the protein CASSRTGSSNQPQHF.

This chain joins TRBV10-1 and TRBJ1-1; 7 bases agree with TRBD1. The CDR3 is made up of 13 amino acids. From germline, CDR1 is WNHNN and CDR2 SYGVQD (reference sequence). V trimming: 7 bases; J trimming: 4 bases; junction bases outside the gene matches: 6. The CDR3: CASTYRGGTEAFF. Here the CDR3 DNA reads TGCGCCAGCACCTACAGGGGTGGCACTGAAGCTTTCTTT.

V gene TRBV19 combines with J gene TRBJ2-3; perhaps TRBD2 as D (5 bases). V lost 5 bases and J 2 bases, leaving 11 bases between the germline ends. The CDR3 spans 14 residues. Germline assignment: CDR1 LNHDA and CDR2 SQIVND (reference sequence). CDR3: CASSLSGSTDTQYF. The CDR3 DNA is TGTGCCAGTAGTCTGAGCGGATCCACAGATACGCAGTATTTT.

This clone has only one observation. V usage is TRBV11-2 and J usage is TRBJ2-3; TRBD1 matches 7 bases. This CDR3 is built from 16 residues. The germline gives CDR1 SGHAT, CDR2 FQNNGV. Losses at the gene ends were 5 bases for V and 3 bases for J; bases not matched to a gene: 11. CDR3 coding DNA: TGTGCCAGCAGCCTAACCCCGGGACAGCGGACAGATACGCAGTATTTT. This sequence encodes CASSLTPGQRTDTQYF.

This chain joins TRBV5-6 and TRBJ1-3; D is undetermined. CDR3 length: 14 residues. Germline values: CDR1 SGHDT, CDR2 YYEEEE. V was trimmed by 2 bases and J by 4 bases, leaving 10 bases between them. The CDR3 is CASSFGVTGNTIYF. CDR3 DNA: TGTGCCAGCAGCTTCGGGGTTACAGGAAACACCATATATTTT.

This rearrangement joins TRBV5-5 to TRBJ1-2; D uncertain. V was clipped by 3 bases and J by 1 base, with 13 bases between them. The CDR3 runs 15 residues. The germline V gene has CDR1 SGHKS and CDR2 YYEKEE (reference sequence). In DNA, the CDR3 is TGTGCCAGCAGCTCAGCTTGGACGAGTAACTATGGCTACACCTTC. This encodes CASSSAWTSNYGYTF.

The chain combines TRBV10-1 with TRBJ2-3; TRBD2 agrees at 8 bases. The CDR3 has 16 amino acids. After removal of 4 bases from V and 1 base from J, the junction contained 7 bases not matched to a gene. Germline V gene data show CDR1 as WNHNN and CDR2 as SYGVQD (reference sequence). The DNA of the CDR3 is TGCGCCAGCAGTGCCTCGGCGGGAGGTGGCACAGATACGCAGTATTTT. Translating gives CASSASAGGGTDTQYF.

The chain combines TRBV19 with TRBJ1-2; no definite D call. V was trimmed by 6 bases and J by 5 bases, leaving 7 bases between them. The CDR3 is 11 residues long. CDR1 and CDR2 (germline): LNHDA, SQIVND (reference sequence). The CDR3 DNA reads as TGTGCCAGTAGGGAAGGGTATGGCTACACCTTC. The encoded protein is CASREGYGYTF.

This clone occurred a few times. The rearrangement uses TRBV11-2 and TRBJ2-7; TRBD1 is a possible D gene (5 bases). The CDR3 is 15 amino acids. The V gene's germline CDR1 is SGHAT and CDR2 FQNNGV. The V end was cut by 3 bases, the J end by 3 bases, with 15 bases between. CDR3 protein: CASSFSWGRNYEQYF. The CDR3 DNA is TGTGCCAGCAGCTTTTCGTGGGGCCGAAACTACGAGCAGTACTTC.

The CDR3 DNA sequence: TGTGCCAGCAGCTTGTCAGGGACAGGCTACACCTTC. This encodes CASSLSGTGYTF. V gene TRBV5-4 combines with J gene TRBJ1-2, with a possible D match to TRBD1 (6 bases). Germline V gene sequence: CDR1 SGHNT, CDR2 YYREEE (reference sequence). The CDR3 contains 12 residues. Trimming took 1 base from V and 8 from J, leaving 9 bases between them.

The count of this clone is one. This chain uses TRBV19 with TRBJ1-5; D unclear. V was pared by 1 base and J by 0 bases, with 7 bases between. Germline V gives CDR1 LNHDA, CDR2 SQIVND (reference sequence). This CDR3 is 15 amino acids long. The CDR3 loop is CASSIALGSNQPQHF. The CDR3 nucleotides read TGTGCCAGTAGTATAGCACTGGGTAGCAATCAGCCCCAGCATTTT.